The rows below give T cell receptor beta chains drawn from one sample of a study of T cell responses to AZD1222 COVID-19 vaccine. The table came from immunoSEQ multiplex PCR; TCRdb's copy has only in-frame clones and leaves some out. This table holds 100,000 or so clones, about 86% found once. The material was peripheral blood, obtained on day 0 of AZD1222 vaccination. The receptors here all came from an adult in good health. The CDR3 runs from the conserved cysteine through the conserved F or W. A D gene is named only where the DNA matches it firmly. Rows give clone size only sometimes, using once, few, many, or a class for an expanded clone.

J	size	D	V	DNA	CDR3
TRBJ1-1	NA	NA	TRBV28	TGTGCCAGCAGCATATCCCCTAGCACTGAAGCTTTCTTT	CASSISPSTEAFF
TRBJ1-5	few	TRBD1	TRBV6-2/TRBV6-3	TGTGCCAGCAGCAGGACAGGGGGCCTTCAGCCCCAGCATTTT	CASSRTGGLQPQHF
TRBJ2-1	NA	TRBD1	TRBV6-1	TGTGCCAGCAGTGAAGTTGCAGGGGGTAGGGAGCAGTTCTTC	CASSEVAGGREQFF
TRBJ1-5	NA	NA	TRBV27	TGTGCCAGCAGTTTATACTATAGCAATCAGCCCCAGCATTTT	CASSLYYSNQPQHF
TRBJ2-7	NA	TRBD1	TRBV30	TGTGCCTGGTCGACAGGGCCATACGAGCAGTACTTC	CAWSTGPYEQYF
TRBJ2-3	few	NA	TRBV7-2	TGTGCCAGCAGCCCCCTTAGCGCTGATACGCAGTATTTT	CASSPLSADTQYF
TRBJ2-3	NA	NA	TRBV6-5	TGTGCCAGCAGTTTGGGCCCTGAGATAAGCACAGATACGCAGTATTTT	CASSLGPEISTDTQYF
TRBJ1-1	NA	TRBD1	TRBV10-3	TGTGCCATCAGGCTCACTGGACAGGGGACTGAAGCTTTCTTT	CAIRLTGQGTEAFF
TRBJ2-5	NA	TRBD2	TRBV24-1	TGTGCCACCAGTGATTTGCCTAGCGGGAGGTCAAGTCGAGAGACCCAGTACTTC	CATSDLPSGRSSRETQYF
TRBJ1-5	few	NA	TRBV6-2/TRBV6-3	TGTGCCAGCAGTTACTCGCCAGAAAACCCCAATCAGCCCCAGCATTTT	CASSYSPENPNQPQHF
TRBJ1-6	NA	NA	TRBV5-6	TGTGCCAGCAGCTTCCGGACGTCGGGGTATAATTCACCCCTCCACTTT	CASSFRTSGYNSPLHF
TRBJ1-2	NA	NA	TRBV11-2	TGTGCCAGCAGCTTAGGCGACAGTAACTATGGCTACACCTTC	CASSLGDSNYGYTF
TRBJ2-7	NA	TRBD2	TRBV6-2/TRBV6-3	TGTGCCAGCAGTTACGGGGGCACTAGCGGGCCTTTCTCCTACGAGCAGTACTTC	CASSYGGTSGPFSYEQYF
TRBJ1-1	few	NA	TRBV29-1	TGCAGCGTTGAACTAAGGACAGAAGAAGCTTTCTTT	CSVELRTEEAFF
TRBJ2-1	NA	TRBD2	TRBV29-1	TGCAGCGCTCGGCGGGGGAGCAATGAGCAGTTCTTC	CSARRGSNEQFF
TRBJ1-2	NA	NA	TRBV12-3/TRBV12-4	TGTGCCAGCACCTTGGGCCGCCGGGGCTACACCTTC	CASTLGRRGYTF
TRBJ2-1	NA	NA	TRBV9	TGTGCCAGCAGCGTAGCTACCCAGGGAAAGCAGTTCTTC	CASSVATQGKQFF
TRBJ2-5	NA	NA	TRBV28	TGTGCCAGCAGTTTATACGGGACAGAGACCCAGTACTTC	CASSLYGTETQYF
TRBJ2-5	few	NA	TRBV5-4	TGTGCCAGCAGCTACGACAGCCGTCAAGAGACCCAGTACTTC	CASSYDSRQETQYF
TRBJ1-5	NA	NA	TRBV15	TGTGCCACCAGACAGCAGGGGAGCAATCAGCCCCAGCATTTT	CATRQQGSNQPQHF
TRBJ2-2	once	NA	TRBV5-1	TGCGCCAGCAGCTTAAACGCAGGGGGGACCGGGGAGCTGTTTTTT	CASSLNAGGTGELFF
TRBJ2-7	NA	TRBD2	TRBV14	TGTGCCAGCAGCCAGGGACTAGCGGGACCGTACGAGCAGTACTTC	CASSQGLAGPYEQYF
TRBJ2-3	NA	NA	TRBV6-2/TRBV6-3	TGTGCCAGCAGTTACTCGACATTCACAGATACGCAGTATTTT	CASSYSTFTDTQYF
TRBJ2-1	NA	NA	TRBV7-9	TGTGCCAGCAGCTTCATGGGGGGGCACAATGAGCAGTTCTTC	CASSFMGGHNEQFF
TRBJ1-5	NA	TRBD1	TRBV19	TGTGCCAGTAGTCCCGGGGGAGGGGGCGGTCAGCCCCAGCATTTT	CASSPGGGGGQPQHF
TRBJ2-7	NA	NA	TRBV30	TGTGCCTGGAGCCTACCGGGGGCGTCCTCCTACGAGCAGTACTTC	CAWSLPGASSYEQYF
TRBJ1-1	once	TRBD1	TRBV7-8	TGTGCCAGTTTACAGGGGGCCATGAACACTGAAGCTTTCTTT	CASLQGAMNTEAFF
TRBJ2-3	NA	TRBD1	TRBV24-1	TGTGCCACCAGTGATAGGGGGGACAGGTCACCAGATACGCAGTATTTT	CATSDRGDRSPDTQYF
TRBJ2-4	NA	NA	TRBV6-1	TGTGCCAGCAGTGAAGCAGGTCCGGCCATTCAGTACTTC	CASSEAGPAIQYF
TRBJ1-1	once	NA	TRBV4-2	TGTGCCAGCAGCCTGGGAGAGATGAACACTGAAGCTTTCTTT	CASSLGEMNTEAFF
TRBJ2-1	NA	NA	TRBV7-2	TGTGCCAGCAGCTCCAGAGATCTGGAGAACAATGAGCAGTTCTTC	CASSSRDLENNEQFF
TRBJ1-1	once	NA	TRBV6-2/TRBV6-3	TGTGCCAGCAGTTACTCGTGGCAGAACACTGAAGCTTTCTTT	CASSYSWQNTEAFF
TRBJ1-5	NA	NA	TRBV23-1	TGCGCCAGCAGTCAATCTAGGAATCAGCCCCAGCATTTT	CASSQSRNQPQHF
TRBJ2-2	NA	TRBD1	TRBV2	TGTGCCAGCAGGCAGGGGGTCACCGGGGAGCTGTTTTTT	CASRQGVTGELFF
TRBJ2-2	NA	TRBD2	TRBV5-1	TGCGCCAGCAAACGGGGGGCGAACACCGGGGAGCTGTTTTTT	CASKRGANTGELFF
TRBJ1-1	NA	NA	TRBV28	TGTGCCAGCAGCCCCCAGGGAATGAACACTGAAGCTTTCTTT	CASSPQGMNTEAFF
TRBJ1-4	NA	NA	TRBV5-1	TGCGCCAGCAGGGTCTCAGGGGCGCGTGGTGAAAAACTGTTTTTT	CASRVSGARGEKLFF
TRBJ1-1	NA	NA	TRBV27	TGTGCCAGCAGTTCCCGTATGAACACTGAAGCTTTCTTT	CASSSRMNTEAFF
TRBJ1-5	NA	NA	TRBV19	TGTGCCAGTAGTACCCGGGGGGTAAATCAGCCCCAGCATTTT	CASSTRGVNQPQHF
TRBJ2-1	NA	NA	TRBV18	TGTGCCAGCTCACCGCTGGGCAATGAGCAGTTCTTC	CASSPLGNEQFF
TRBJ2-3	NA	TRBD1	TRBV19	TGTGCCAGTAGTATGGTCGGGACAGGGCGGGATTTT	CASSMVGTGRDF
TRBJ2-2	NA	NA	TRBV10-3	TGCCTGAGTAGGGGGACCAACACCGGGGAGCTGTTTTTT	CLSRGTNTGELFF
TRBJ2-2	NA	NA	TRBV21-1	TGTGCCAGCAGCGTTGACACCGGGGAGCTGTTTTTT	CASSVDTGELFF
TRBJ1-1	NA	TRBD1	TRBV6-6	TGTGCCAGCAGTTACCGACGGGACAGGGGGGAAGCTTTCTTT	CASSYRRDRGEAFF
TRBJ1-2	NA	TRBD1	TRBV6-5	TGTGCCAGCAGCCGGACAGGGGGGGATAGCTATGGCTACACCTTC	CASSRTGGDSYGYTF
TRBJ2-7	NA	NA	TRBV6-6	TGTGCCAGCAGCGGTAGTCCCTACGAGCAGTACTTC	CASSGSPYEQYF